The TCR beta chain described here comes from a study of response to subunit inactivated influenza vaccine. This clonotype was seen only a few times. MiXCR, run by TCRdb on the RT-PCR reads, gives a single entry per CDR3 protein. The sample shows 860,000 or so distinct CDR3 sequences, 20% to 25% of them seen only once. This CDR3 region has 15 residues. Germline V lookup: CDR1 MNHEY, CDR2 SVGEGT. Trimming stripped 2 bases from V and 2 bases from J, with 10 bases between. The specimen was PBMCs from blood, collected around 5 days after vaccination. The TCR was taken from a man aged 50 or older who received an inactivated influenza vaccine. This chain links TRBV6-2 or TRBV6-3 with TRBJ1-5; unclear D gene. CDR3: CASSYGRSGNQPQHF. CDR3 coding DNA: TGTGCCAGCAGTTACGGACGGTCGGGCAATCAGCCCCAGCATTTT.